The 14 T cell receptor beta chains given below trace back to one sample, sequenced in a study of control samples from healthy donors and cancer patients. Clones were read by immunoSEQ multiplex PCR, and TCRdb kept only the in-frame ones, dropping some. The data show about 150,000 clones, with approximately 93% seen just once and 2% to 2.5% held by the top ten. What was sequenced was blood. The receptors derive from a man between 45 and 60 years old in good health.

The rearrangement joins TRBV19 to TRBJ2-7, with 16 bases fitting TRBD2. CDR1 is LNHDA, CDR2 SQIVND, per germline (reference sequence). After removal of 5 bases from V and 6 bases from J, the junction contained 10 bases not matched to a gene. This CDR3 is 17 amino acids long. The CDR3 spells CASSSYSGTSGRGEQYF. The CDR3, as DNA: TGTGCCAGTAGTTCCTATTCCGGGACTAGCGGGAGGGGCGAGCAGTACTTC. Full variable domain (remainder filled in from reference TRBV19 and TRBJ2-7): DGGITQSPKYLFRKEGQNVTLSCEQNLNHDAMYWYRQDPGQGLRLIYYSQIVNDFQKGDIAEGYSVSREKKESFPLTVTSAQKNPTAFYLCASSSYSGTSGRGEQYFGPGTRLTVT.

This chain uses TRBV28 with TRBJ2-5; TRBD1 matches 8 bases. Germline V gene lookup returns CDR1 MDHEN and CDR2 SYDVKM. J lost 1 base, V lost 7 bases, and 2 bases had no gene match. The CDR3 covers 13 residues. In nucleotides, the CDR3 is TGTGCCAGCATCGACAGGGGCCAAGAGACCCAGTACTTC. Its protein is CASIDRGQETQYF.

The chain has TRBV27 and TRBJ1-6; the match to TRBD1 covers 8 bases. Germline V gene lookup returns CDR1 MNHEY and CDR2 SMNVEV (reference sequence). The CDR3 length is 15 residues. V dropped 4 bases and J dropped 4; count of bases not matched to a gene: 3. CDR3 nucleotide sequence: TGTGCCAGCAGTTCGGGACAGGCTTATAATTCACCCCTCCACTTT. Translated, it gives CASSSGQAYNSPLHF.

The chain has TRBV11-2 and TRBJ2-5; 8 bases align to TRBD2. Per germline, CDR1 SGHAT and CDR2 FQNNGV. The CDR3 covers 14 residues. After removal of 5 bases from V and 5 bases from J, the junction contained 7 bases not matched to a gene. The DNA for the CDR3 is TGTGCCAGCAGCACCGGGAGGGGGATGGAGACCCAGTACTTC. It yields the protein CASSTGRGMETQYF.

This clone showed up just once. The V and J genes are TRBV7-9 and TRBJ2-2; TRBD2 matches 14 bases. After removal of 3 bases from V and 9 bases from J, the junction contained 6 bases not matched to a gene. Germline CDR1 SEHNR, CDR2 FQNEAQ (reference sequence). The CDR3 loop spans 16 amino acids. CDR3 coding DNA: TGTGCCAGCAGCTTGGCCGGGACTAGCGGGAGCAGGGAGCTGTTTTTT. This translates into CASSLAGTSGSRELFF.

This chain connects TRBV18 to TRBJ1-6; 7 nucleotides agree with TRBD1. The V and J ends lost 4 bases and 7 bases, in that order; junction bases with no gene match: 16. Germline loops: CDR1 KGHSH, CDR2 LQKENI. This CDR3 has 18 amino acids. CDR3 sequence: CASSRFGPGGSINSPLHF. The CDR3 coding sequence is TGTGCCAGCTCACGATTTGGGCCAGGGGGAAGTATCAATTCACCCCTCCACTTT. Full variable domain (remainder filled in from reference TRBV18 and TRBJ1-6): NAGVMQNPRHLVRRRGQEARLRCSPMKGHSHVYWYRQLPEEGLKFMVYLQKENIIDESGMPKERFSAEFPKEGPSILRIQQVVRGDSAAYFCASSRFGPGGSINSPLHFGNGTRLTVT.

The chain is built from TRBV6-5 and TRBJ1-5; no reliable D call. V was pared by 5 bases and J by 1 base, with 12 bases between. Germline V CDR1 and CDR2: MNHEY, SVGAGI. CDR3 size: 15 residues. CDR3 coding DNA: TGTGCCAGCAGTCACGAGGGAGTAAGCAATCAGCCCCAGCATTTT. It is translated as CASSHEGVSNQPQHF.

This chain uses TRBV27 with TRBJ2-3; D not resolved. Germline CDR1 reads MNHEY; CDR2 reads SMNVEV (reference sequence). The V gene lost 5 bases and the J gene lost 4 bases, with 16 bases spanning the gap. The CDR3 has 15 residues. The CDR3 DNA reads TGTGCCAGCAGTCCCCCACCTACCAACCCAGATACGCAGTATTTT. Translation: CASSPPPTNPDTQYF.

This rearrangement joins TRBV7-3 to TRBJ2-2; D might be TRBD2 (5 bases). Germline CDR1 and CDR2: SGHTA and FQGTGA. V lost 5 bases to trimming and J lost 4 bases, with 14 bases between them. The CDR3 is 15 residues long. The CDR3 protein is CASSPYTRTTGELFF. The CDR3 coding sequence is TGTGCCAGCAGCCCTTATACTAGGACCACCGGGGAGCTGTTTTTT.

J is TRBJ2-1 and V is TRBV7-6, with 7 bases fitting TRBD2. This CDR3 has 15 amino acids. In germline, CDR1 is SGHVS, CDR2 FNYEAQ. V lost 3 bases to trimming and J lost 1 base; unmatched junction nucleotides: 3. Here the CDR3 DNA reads TGTGCCAGCAGCTTCGAGCGGGGATCCTACAATGAGCAGTTCTTC. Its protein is CASSFERGSYNEQFF.

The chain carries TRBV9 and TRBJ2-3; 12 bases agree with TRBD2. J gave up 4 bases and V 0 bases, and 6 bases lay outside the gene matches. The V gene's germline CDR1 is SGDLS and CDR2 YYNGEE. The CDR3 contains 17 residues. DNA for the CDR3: TGTGCCAGCAGCGTAGTAGGGCTAGCGGGGGGGCCAGATACGCAGTATTTT. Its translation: CASSVVGLAGGPDTQYF.

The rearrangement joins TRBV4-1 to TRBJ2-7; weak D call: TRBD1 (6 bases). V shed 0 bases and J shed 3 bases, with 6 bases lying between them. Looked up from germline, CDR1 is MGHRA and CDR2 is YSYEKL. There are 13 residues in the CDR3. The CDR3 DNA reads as TGCGCCAGCAGCCAAGAACAGGGCTACGAGCAGTACTTC. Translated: CASSQEQGYEQYF.

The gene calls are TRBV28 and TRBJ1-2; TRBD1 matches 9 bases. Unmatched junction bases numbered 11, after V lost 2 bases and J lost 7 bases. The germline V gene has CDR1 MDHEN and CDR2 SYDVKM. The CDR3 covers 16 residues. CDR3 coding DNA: TGTGCCAGCAGTTTAGGGACAGGGAACGTCATGGGTGGCTACACCTTC. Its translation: CASSLGTGNVMGGYTF.

DNA for the CDR3: TGCGCCAGCATTGCGGGAGTAATCACCGGGGAGCTGTTTTTT. It codes for CASIAGVITGELFF. The V gene is TRBV10-2, the J gene TRBJ2-2; 7 bases are a match to TRBD2. After removal of 7 bases from V and 4 bases from J, the junction contained 6 bases not matched to a gene. The CDR3 totals 14 residues. The V gene's germline CDR1 is WSHSY and CDR2 SAAADI.